This T cell receptor (beta chain) came from a study of vaccination and CD4 T cells after COVID-19. On the study more broadly: A positive SARS-CoV-2 nasal swab PCR result was recorded for each convalescent patient; about ten were mild and one severe. Cells received overlapping spike peptides from SARS-CoV-2, HCoV-NL63, HCoV-OC43 and HCoV-229E as stimulation.

This clonotype was picked up a small number of times. Its antigen is currently unknown. An Oncomine TCR Beta short-read assay was used to sequence the DNA from cultured CD4+ T cells. From the PCR reads, TCRdb called clonotypes with MiXCR, one entry per CDR3 protein. Here the sample spans 15,000 to 20,000 distinct CDR3 sequences, roughly two fifths being singletons. Treatment noted: approximately 10-day PBMC culture with coronavirus spike peptide pools or control peptides (ViraFEST assay). From the 10-day cultures, CD4+ T cells were isolated by negative selection. Specimen: CD4+ T cells from blood, cultured in vitro, collected after SARS-CoV-2 vaccination. The clonotype comes from a human donor who had recovered from COVID-19.

The CDR3 coding sequence is TGTGCCACCAGTGATTCTTCCCGACAGGGCTCCTACAATGAGCAGTTCTTC. Translated, it gives CATSDSSRQGSYNEQFF. The rearrangement uses TRBV24-1 and TRBJ2-1; 7 bases match TRBD1. The CDR3 consists of 17 residues. Germline lookup yields CDR1 KGHDR and CDR2 SFDVKD. V was pared by 2 bases and J by 0 bases, with 6 bases of the junction left unmatched.